This TCR beta chain was recorded in a study of cytomegalovirus exposure and HLA in healthy donors. Points on this clone: Its antigen is not known.

60 Vbeta and 13 Jbeta primers were used in PCR. Repertoires were generated with immunoSEQ multiplex PCR, while TCRdb's copy carries only in-frame clones and drops some. The profile shows tens of thousands of clones, approximately 84% of them singletons. Germline V gene data show CDR1 as SEHNR and CDR2 as FQNEAQ (reference sequence). This CDR3 contains 16 residues. V shed 3 bases, J shed 6 bases, and the junction held 13 bases outside the gene matches. Points from the study as a whole: Serostatus for CMV was the only available immune exposure information. Across HLA loci, a later analysis found differing TCR association rates, with DRB1 most and HLA-C fewest. Published work reported that the classifier diagnosed cytomegalovirus status with high specificity and sensitivity.

The chain is built from TRBV7-9 and TRBJ2-7, with 8 bases that match TRBD2. The receptor was derived from a woman between 18 and 30 years old in good health and CMV-seropositive. Sequenced sample: PBMCs. The CDR3 nucleotides read TGTGCCAGCAGCTTTTTTGAAGCGGGAGCAACAGGCGAGCAGTACTTC. Its translation is CASSFFEAGATGEQYF.